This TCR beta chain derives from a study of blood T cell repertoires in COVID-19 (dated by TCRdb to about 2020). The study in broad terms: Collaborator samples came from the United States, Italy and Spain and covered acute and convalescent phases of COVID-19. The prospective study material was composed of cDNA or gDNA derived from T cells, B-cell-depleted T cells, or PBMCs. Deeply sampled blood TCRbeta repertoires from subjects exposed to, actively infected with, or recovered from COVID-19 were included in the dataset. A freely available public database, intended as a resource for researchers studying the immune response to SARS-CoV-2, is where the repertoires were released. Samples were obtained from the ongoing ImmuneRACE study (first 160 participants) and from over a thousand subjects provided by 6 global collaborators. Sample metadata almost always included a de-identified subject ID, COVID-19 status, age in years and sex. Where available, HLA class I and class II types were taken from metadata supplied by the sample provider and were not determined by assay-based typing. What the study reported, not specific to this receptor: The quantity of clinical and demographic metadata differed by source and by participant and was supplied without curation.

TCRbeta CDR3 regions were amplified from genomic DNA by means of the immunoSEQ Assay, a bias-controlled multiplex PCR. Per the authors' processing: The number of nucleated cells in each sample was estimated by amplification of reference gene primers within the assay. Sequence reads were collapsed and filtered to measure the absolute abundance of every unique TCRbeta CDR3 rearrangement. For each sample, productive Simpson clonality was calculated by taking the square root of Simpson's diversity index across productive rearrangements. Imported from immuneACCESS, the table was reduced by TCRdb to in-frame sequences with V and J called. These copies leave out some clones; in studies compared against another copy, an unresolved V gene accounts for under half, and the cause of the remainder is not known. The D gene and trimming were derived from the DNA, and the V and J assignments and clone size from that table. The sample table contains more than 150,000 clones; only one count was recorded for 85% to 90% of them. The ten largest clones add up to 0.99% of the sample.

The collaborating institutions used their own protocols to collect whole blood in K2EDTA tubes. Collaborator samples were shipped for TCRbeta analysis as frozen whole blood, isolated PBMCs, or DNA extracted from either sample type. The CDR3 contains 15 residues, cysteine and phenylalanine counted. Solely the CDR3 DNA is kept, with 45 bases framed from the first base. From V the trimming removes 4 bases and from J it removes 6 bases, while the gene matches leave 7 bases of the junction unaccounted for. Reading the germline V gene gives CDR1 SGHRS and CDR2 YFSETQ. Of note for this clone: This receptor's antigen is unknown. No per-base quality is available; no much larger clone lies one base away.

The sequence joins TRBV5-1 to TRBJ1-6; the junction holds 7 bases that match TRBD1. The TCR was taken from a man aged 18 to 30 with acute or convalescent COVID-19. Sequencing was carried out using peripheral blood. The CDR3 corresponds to CASSTDRVSNSPLHF. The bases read TGCGCCAGCAGCACCGACAGGGTGAGTAATTCACCCCTCCACTTT.